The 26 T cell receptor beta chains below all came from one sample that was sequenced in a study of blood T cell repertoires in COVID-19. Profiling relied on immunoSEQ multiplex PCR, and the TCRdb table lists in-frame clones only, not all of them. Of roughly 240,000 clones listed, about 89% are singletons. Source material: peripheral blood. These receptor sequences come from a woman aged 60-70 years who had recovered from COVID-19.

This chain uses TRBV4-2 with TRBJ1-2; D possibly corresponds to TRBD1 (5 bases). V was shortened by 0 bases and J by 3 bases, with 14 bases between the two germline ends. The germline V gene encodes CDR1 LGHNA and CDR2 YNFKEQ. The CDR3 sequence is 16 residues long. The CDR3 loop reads CASSQDLSGGDYGYTF. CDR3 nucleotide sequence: TGTGCCAGCAGCCAAGATCTATCCGGGGGTGACTATGGCTACACCTTC.

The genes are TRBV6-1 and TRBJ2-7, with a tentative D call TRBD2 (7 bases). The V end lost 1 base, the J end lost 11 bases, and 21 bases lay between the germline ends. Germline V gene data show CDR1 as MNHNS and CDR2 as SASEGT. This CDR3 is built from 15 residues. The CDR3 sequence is CASSEVQPGGAREYF. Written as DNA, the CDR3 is TGTGCCAGCAGTGAAGTACAACCTGGGGGGGCACGTGAGTACTTC.

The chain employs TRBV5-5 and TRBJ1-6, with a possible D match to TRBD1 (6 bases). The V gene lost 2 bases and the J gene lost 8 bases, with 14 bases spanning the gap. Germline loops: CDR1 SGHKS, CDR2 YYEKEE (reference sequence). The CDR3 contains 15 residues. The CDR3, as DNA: TGTGCCAGCAGCTTTTCCGGGCAGGGGTATTCACCCCTCCACTTT. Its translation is CASSFSGQGYSPLHF.

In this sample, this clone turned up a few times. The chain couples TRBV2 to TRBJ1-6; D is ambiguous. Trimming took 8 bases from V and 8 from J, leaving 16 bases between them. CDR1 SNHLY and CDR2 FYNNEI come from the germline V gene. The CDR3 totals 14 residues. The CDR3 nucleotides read TGTGCCAGCCTACTGGACGGGAACTATTCACCCCTCCACTTT. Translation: CASLLDGNYSPLHF.

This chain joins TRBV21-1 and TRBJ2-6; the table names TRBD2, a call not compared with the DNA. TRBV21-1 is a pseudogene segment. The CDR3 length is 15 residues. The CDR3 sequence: CASRGGSSGANVLTF. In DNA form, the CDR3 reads TGTGCCAGCAGAGGTGGGAGCTCTGGGGCCAACGTCCTGACTTTC.

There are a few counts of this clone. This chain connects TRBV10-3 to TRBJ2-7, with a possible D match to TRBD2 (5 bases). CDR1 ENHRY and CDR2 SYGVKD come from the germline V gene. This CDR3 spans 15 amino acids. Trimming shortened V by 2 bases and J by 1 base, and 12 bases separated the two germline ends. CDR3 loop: CAISEGLLQSYEQYF. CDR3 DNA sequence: TGTGCCATCAGTGAGGGACTCCTCCAATCCTACGAGCAGTACTTC.

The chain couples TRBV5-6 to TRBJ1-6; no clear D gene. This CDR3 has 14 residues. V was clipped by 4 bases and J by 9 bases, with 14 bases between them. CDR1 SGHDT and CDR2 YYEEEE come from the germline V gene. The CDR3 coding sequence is TGTGCCAGCAGCCCTACAGAGTACGGTTCACCCCTCCACTTT. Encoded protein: CASSPTEYGSPLHF.

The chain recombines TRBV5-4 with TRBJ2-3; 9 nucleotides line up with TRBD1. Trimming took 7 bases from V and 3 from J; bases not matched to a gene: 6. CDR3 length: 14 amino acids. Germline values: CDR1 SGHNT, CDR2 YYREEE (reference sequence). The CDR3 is CASDEGQGTDTQYF. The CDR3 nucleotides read TGTGCCAGCGATGAAGGACAGGGGACAGATACGCAGTATTTT.

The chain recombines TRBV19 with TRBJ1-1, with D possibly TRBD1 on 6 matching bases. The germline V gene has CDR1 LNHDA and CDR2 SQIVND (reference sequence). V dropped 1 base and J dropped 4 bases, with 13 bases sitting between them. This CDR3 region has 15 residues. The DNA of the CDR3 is TGTGCCAGTAGTATAGCCAGGGGCTCTAGCACTGAAGCTTTCTTT. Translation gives CASSIARGSSTEAFF.

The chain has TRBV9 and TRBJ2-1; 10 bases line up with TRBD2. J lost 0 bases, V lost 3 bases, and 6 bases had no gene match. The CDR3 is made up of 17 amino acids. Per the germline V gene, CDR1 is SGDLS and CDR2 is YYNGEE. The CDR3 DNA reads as TGTGCCAGCAGCGGAATAGCGGGGGGCCGCTCCTACAATGAGCAGTTCTTC. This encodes CASSGIAGGRSYNEQFF.

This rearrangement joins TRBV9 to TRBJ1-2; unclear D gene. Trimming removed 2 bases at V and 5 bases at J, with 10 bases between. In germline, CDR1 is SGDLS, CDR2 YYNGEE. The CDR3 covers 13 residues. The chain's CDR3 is CASSVRERYGYTF. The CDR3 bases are TGTGCCAGCAGCGTCCGGGAGCGGTATGGCTACACCTTC.

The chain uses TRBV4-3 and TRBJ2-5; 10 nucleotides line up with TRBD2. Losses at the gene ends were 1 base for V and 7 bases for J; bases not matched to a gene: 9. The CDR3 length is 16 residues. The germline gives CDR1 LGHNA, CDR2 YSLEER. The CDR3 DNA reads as TGCGCCAGCAGCCAAGTTAGCGGGGGGACTTTCGGGACCCAGTACTTC. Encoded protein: CASSQVSGGTFGTQYF.

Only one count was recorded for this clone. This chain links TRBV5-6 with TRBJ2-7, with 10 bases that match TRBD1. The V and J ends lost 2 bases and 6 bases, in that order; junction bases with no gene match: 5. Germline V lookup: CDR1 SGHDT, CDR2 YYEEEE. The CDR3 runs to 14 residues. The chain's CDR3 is CASSFWDRGPEQYF. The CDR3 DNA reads TGTGCCAGCAGCTTTTGGGACAGGGGTCCCGAGCAGTACTTC.

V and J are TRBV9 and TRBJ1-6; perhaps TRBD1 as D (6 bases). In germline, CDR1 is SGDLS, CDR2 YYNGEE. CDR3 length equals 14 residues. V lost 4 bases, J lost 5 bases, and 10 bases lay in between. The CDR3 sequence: CASSLRTDNSPLHF. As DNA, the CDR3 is TGTGCCAGCAGCTTACGGACAGATAATTCACCCCTCCACTTT.

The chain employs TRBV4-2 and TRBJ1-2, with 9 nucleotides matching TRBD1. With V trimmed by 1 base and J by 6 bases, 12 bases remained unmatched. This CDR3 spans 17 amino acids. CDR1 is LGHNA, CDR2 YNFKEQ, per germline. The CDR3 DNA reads TGTGCCAGCAGCCAAGCCCCCGGGACAGGGTACGGCGATGGCTACACCTTC. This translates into CASSQAPGTGYGDGYTF.

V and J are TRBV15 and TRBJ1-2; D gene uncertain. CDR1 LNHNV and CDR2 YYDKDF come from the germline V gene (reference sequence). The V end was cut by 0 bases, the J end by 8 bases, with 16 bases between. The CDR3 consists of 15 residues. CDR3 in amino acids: CATSRDRVGAEGYTF. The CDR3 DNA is TGTGCCACCAGCAGAGATCGAGTGGGAGCTGAAGGCTACACCTTC.

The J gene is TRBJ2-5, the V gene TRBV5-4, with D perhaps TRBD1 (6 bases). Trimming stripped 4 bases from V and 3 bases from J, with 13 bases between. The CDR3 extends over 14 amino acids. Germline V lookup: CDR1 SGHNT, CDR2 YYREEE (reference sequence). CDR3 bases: TGTGCCAGCAGCCCAGTAGGGGGTAAAGAGACCCAGTACTTC. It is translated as CASSPVGGKETQYF.

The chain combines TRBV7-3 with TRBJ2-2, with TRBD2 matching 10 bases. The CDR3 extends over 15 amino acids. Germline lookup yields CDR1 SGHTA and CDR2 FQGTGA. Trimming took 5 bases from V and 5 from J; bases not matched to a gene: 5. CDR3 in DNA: TGTGCCAGCAGCCCCCTAGCGGGGGAAACCGGGGAGCTGTTTTTT. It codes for CASSPLAGETGELFF.

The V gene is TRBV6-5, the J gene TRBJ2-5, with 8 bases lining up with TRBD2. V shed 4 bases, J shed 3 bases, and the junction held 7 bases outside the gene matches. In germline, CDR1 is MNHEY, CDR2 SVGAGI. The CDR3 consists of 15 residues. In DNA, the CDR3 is TGTGCCAGCAGTTCCCCCGGGCGGGGGGAAGAGACCCAGTACTTC. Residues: CASSSPGRGEETQYF.

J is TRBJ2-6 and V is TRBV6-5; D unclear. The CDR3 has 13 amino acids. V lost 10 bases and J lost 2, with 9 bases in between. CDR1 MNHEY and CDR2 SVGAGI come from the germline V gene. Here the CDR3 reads CATYRPGANVLTF. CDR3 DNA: TGTGCCACCTACCGTCCTGGGGCCAACGTCCTGACTTTC.

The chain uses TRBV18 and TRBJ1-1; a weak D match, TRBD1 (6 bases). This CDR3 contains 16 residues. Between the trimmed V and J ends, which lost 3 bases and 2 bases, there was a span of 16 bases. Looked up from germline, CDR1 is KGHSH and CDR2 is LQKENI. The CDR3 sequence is CASSPADRQINTEAFF. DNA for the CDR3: TGTGCCAGCTCACCCGCGGACAGACAAATAAACACTGAAGCTTTCTTT.

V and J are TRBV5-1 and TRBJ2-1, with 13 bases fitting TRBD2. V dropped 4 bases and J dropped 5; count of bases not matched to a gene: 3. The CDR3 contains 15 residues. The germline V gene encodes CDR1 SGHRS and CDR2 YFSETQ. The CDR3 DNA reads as TGCGCCAGCAGCCCACTAGCGGGGGGGCACAATGAGCAGTTCTTC. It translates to CASSPLAGGHNEQFF. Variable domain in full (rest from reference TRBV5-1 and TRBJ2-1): KAGVTQTPRYLIKTRGQQVTLSCSPISGHRSVSWYQQTPGQGLQFLFEYFSETQRNKGNFPGRFSGRQFSNSRSEMNVSTLELGDSALYLCASSPLAGGHNEQFFGPGTRLTVL.

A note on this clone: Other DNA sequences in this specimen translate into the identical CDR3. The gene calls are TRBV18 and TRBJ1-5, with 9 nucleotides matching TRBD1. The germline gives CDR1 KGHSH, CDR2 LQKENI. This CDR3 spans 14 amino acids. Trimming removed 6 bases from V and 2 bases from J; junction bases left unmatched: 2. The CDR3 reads CASSRTGGNQPQHF. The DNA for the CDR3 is TGTGCCAGCTCGCGGACAGGGGGCAATCAGCCCCAGCATTTT.

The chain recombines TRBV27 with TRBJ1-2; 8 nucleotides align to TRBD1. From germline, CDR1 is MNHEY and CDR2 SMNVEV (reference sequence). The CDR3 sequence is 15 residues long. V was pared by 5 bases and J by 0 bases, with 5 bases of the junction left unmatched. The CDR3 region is CASSPGTGANYGYTF. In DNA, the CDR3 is TGTGCCAGCAGTCCGGGGACAGGAGCTAACTATGGCTACACCTTC.

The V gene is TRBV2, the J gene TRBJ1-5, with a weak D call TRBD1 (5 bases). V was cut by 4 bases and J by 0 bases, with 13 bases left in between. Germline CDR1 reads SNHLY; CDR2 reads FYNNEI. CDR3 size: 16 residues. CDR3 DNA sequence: TGTGCCAGCAGTGCAGGGTTCGACTCTAGCAATCAGCCCCAGCATTTT. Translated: CASSAGFDSSNQPQHF.

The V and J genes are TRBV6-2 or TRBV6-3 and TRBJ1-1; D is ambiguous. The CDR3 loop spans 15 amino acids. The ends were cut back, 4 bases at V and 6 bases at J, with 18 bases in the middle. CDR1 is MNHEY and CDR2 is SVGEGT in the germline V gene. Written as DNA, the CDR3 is TGTGCCAGCAGTTTAGGAGGCGGTCGTAGGGCTGAAGCTTTCTTT. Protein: CASSLGGGRRAEAFF.